This entry is about one TCR beta chain. Its matching antigen is unknown. The data are from a study of cytomegalovirus exposure and HLA in healthy donors. On the study more broadly: The roughly 110 validation repertoires used the same platform as the 550 to 800 first-cohort repertoires (as reported by a later analysis).

Assay: immunoSEQ multiplex PCR; the TCRdb copy retains only in-frame clones and omits some. The table lists about 140,000 clones, about 83% of them singletons. This CDR3 spans 14 amino acids. Germline values: CDR1 SGHNT, CDR2 YYREEE (reference sequence). Trimming took off 4 bases at V and 3 bases at J, with 11 bases between the two ends. Whole-study findings and limits: A few CMV-associated chains were confirmed in vitro to be specific for CMV antigens. Some TCR beta chains (roughly 160 of them) were listed as cytomegalovirus-associated.

Separation from the roughly 690-subject first cohort characterized the roughly 130-subject validation cohort, to which the donors belonged. Sequenced input: PBMCs. This receptor was obtained from a woman in her twenties or thirties in good health and CMV-seronegative. The rearrangement uses TRBV5-4 and TRBJ1-5; D remains ambiguous. CDR3 sequence reads: CASSRGINNQPQHF. The CDR3 nucleotides are TGTGCCAGCAGCCGGGGTATCAACAATCAGCCCCAGCATTTT.